Listed below are T cell receptor beta chains from one sample, sequenced in a study of T cell responses to AZD1222 COVID-19 vaccine. The table came from immunoSEQ multiplex PCR; TCRdb's copy has only in-frame clones and leaves some out. The table has some 84,000 clones, 80% to 90% seen once; the top ten hold 9% to 14%. Specimen: peripheral blood, collected 28 days after the second AZD1222 dose. Every receptor here comes from an adult who received the AZD1222 COVID-19 vaccine. CDR3s include the opening cysteine and the closing phenylalanine or tryptophan. Fields, in order: D gene, V gene, J gene, clone size, CDR3 protein, CDR3 DNA. The D gene is left open where the match is weak. Where a row states a size, it is once, few, many or the class of an expanded clone; other rows omit it.

D gene: TRBD1
V gene: TRBV5-1
J gene: TRBJ2-1
clone size: medium-sized
CDR3 protein: CASSLPGTDYNEQFF
CDR3 DNA: TGCGCCAGCAGCTTGCCTGGGACAGATTACAATGAGCAGTTCTTC

D gene: .
V gene: TRBV7-2
J gene: TRBJ1-1
clone size: .
CDR3 protein: CASSLVSGATTQAFF
CDR3 DNA: TGTGCCAGCAGCTTAGTGTCGGGGGCCACCACTCAAGCTTTCTTT

D gene: .
V gene: TRBV4-3
J gene: TRBJ2-3
clone size: .
CDR3 protein: CASSQSLGRGGDTQYF
CDR3 DNA: TGCGCCAGCAGCCAAAGCCTTGGTAGGGGGGGGGATACGCAGTATTTT

D gene: .
V gene: TRBV10-3
J gene: TRBJ1-1
clone size: .
CDR3 protein: CATREAGGMNTEAFF
CDR3 DNA: TGTGCCACCAGAGAGGCCGGTGGAATGAATACTGAAGCTTTCTTT

D gene: .
V gene: TRBV18
J gene: TRBJ2-2
clone size: .
CDR3 protein: CASSPPGVAADTGELFF
CDR3 DNA: TGTGCCAGCTCACCACCGGGGGTAGCGGCAGACACCGGGGAGCTGTTTTTT

D gene: .
V gene: TRBV24-1
J gene: TRBJ2-2
clone size: .
CDR3 protein: CATSGLTGELFF
CDR3 DNA: TGTGCCACCAGTGGACTCACCGGGGAGCTGTTTTTT

D gene: TRBD1
V gene: TRBV6-5
J gene: TRBJ1-1
clone size: .
CDR3 protein: CASSKTGRGTEAFF
CDR3 DNA: TGTGCCAGCAGTAAGACAGGGAGGGGCACTGAAGCTTTCTTT

D gene: .
V gene: TRBV10-3
J gene: TRBJ2-1
clone size: .
CDR3 protein: CAISSPAAYYNEQFF
CDR3 DNA: TGTGCCATCAGTTCGCCCGCGGCTTATTACAATGAGCAGTTCTTC

D gene: TRBD1
V gene: TRBV28
J gene: TRBJ1-2
clone size: .
CDR3 protein: CASKTGGSYGYTF
CDR3 DNA: TGTGCCAGCAAAACAGGGGGCAGCTATGGCTACACCTTC

D gene: .
V gene: TRBV7-9
J gene: TRBJ1-2
clone size: .
CDR3 protein: CASSSGSFYGYTF
CDR3 DNA: TGTGCCAGCAGCTCAGGCAGCTTCTATGGCTACACCTTC

D gene: TRBD1
V gene: TRBV7-9
J gene: TRBJ2-7
clone size: .
CDR3 protein: CASSPGTGTYEQYF
CDR3 DNA: TGTGCCAGCAGCCCCGGGACAGGGACCTACGAGCAGTACTTC

D gene: .
V gene: TRBV7-9
J gene: TRBJ1-4
clone size: .
CDR3 protein: CASSLGNREVEKLFF
CDR3 DNA: TGTGCCAGCAGCTTGGGGAACAGGGAGGTCGAAAAACTGTTTTTT

D gene: TRBD1
V gene: TRBV7-2
J gene: TRBJ1-5
clone size: .
CDR3 protein: CASSGQGAIGNQPQHF
CDR3 DNA: TGTGCCAGCAGCGGACAGGGGGCCATCGGCAATCAGCCCCAGCATTTT

D gene: TRBD2
V gene: TRBV5-6
J gene: TRBJ2-5
clone size: .
CDR3 protein: CASSSGLAGGEYF
CDR3 DNA: TGTGCCAGCAGCTCGGGACTAGCGGGAGGCGAGTACTTC

D gene: .
V gene: TRBV5-8
J gene: TRBJ1-2
clone size: .
CDR3 protein: CASSHEGDNYGYTF
CDR3 DNA: TGTGCCAGCAGTCACGAGGGGGACAACTATGGCTACACCTTC

D gene: .
V gene: TRBV19
J gene: TRBJ1-2
clone size: .
CDR3 protein: CASTPSRGNYGYTF
CDR3 DNA: TGTGCCAGTACCCCTTCCAGGGGCAACTATGGCTACACCTTC

D gene: .
V gene: TRBV12-3/TRBV12-4
J gene: TRBJ1-3
clone size: .
CDR3 protein: CASDTSSGNTIYF
CDR3 DNA: TGTGCCAGCGACACTAGCTCTGGAAACACCATATATTTT

D gene: TRBD1
V gene: TRBV24-1
J gene: TRBJ1-2
clone size: once
CDR3 protein: CATSDPTGVRGYTF
CDR3 DNA: TGTGCCACCAGTGACCCCACAGGGGTTCGTGGCTACACCTTC

D gene: .
V gene: TRBV5-1
J gene: TRBJ2-3
clone size: .
CDR3 protein: CASSFADSGDTQYF
CDR3 DNA: TGCGCCAGCAGCTTTGCCGATAGTGGGGATACGCAGTATTTT

D gene: .
V gene: TRBV4-3
J gene: TRBJ1-1
clone size: .
CDR3 protein: CASSQQERAEAFF
CDR3 DNA: TGCGCCAGCAGCCAGCAGGAGAGGGCTGAAGCTTTCTTT

D gene: TRBD2
V gene: TRBV29-1
J gene: TRBJ2-1
clone size: .
CDR3 protein: CSVASWAGGSSYNEQFF
CDR3 DNA: TGCAGCGTTGCCTCGTGGGCGGGAGGCTCCTCCTACAATGAGCAGTTCTTC

D gene: .
V gene: TRBV9
J gene: TRBJ2-5
clone size: once
CDR3 protein: CASSVGTSIETQYF
CDR3 DNA: TGTGCCAGCAGCGTAGGCACTAGCATAGAGACCCAGTACTTC

D gene: .
V gene: TRBV5-1
J gene: TRBJ1-2
clone size: .
CDR3 protein: CASSLEAGEANYGYTF
CDR3 DNA: TGCGCCAGCAGCTTGGAGGCAGGAGAAGCTAACTATGGCTACACCTTC

D gene: .
V gene: TRBV12-5
J gene: TRBJ1-2
clone size: .
CDR3 protein: CATNRGYGYTF
CDR3 DNA: TGTGCTACCAACCGGGGGTATGGCTACACCTTC

D gene: .
V gene: TRBV2
J gene: TRBJ1-4
clone size: medium-sized
CDR3 protein: CASIAHRTNEKLFF
CDR3 DNA: TGTGCCAGCATAGCCCACAGGACTAATGAAAAACTGTTTTTT

D gene: .
V gene: TRBV7-9
J gene: TRBJ1-2
clone size: .
CDR3 protein: CASSLGAGSLNGYTF
CDR3 DNA: TGTGCCAGCAGCCTAGGGGCAGGGAGTCTAAATGGCTACACCTTC

D gene: TRBD1
V gene: TRBV3-1/TRBV3-2
J gene: TRBJ1-6
clone size: .
CDR3 protein: CASSWTGDNSPLHF
CDR3 DNA: TGTGCCAGCAGCTGGACAGGCGATAATTCACCCCTCCACTTT

D gene: .
V gene: TRBV29-1
J gene: TRBJ2-5
clone size: .
CDR3 protein: CSVEEVLGETQYF
CDR3 DNA: TGCAGCGTTGAAGAAGTCCTGGGAGAGACCCAGTACTTC

D gene: .
V gene: TRBV6-2/TRBV6-3
J gene: TRBJ1-5
clone size: .
CDR3 protein: CASSYSRAGNQPQHF
CDR3 DNA: TGTGCCAGCAGTTACTCGAGGGCAGGCAATCAGCCCCAGCATTTT

D gene: .
V gene: TRBV5-1
J gene: TRBJ1-1
clone size: .
CDR3 protein: CASSLDGVEAFF
CDR3 DNA: TGCGCCAGCAGCTTGGATGGGGTAGAAGCTTTCTTT

D gene: .
V gene: TRBV29-1
J gene: TRBJ1-2
clone size: .
CDR3 protein: CSVATTGGYGYTF
CDR3 DNA: TGCAGCGTTGCTACCACCGGGGGCTATGGCTACACCTTC

D gene: .
V gene: TRBV12-3/TRBV12-4
J gene: TRBJ1-6
clone size: .
CDR3 protein: CASTLNNSPLHF
CDR3 DNA: TGTGCCAGCACCTTAAATAATTCACCCCTCCACTTT

D gene: TRBD1
V gene: TRBV7-2
J gene: TRBJ2-2
clone size: .
CDR3 protein: CASRQGEYTGELFF
CDR3 DNA: TGTGCCAGCAGACAGGGGGAATACACCGGGGAGCTGTTTTTT

D gene: .
V gene: TRBV6-4
J gene: TRBJ1-5
clone size: .
CDR3 protein: CASSPELDQPQHF
CDR3 DNA: TGTGCCAGCAGTCCAGAGTTGGACCAGCCCCAGCATTTT

D gene: .
V gene: TRBV3-1/TRBV3-2
J gene: TRBJ1-1
clone size: .
CDR3 protein: CASSQVKGYTEAFF
CDR3 DNA: TGTGCCAGCAGCCAAGTTAAAGGGTATACTGAAGCTTTCTTT

D gene: .
V gene: TRBV9
J gene: TRBJ2-3
clone size: .
CDR3 protein: CASSAPPAGEDTQYF
CDR3 DNA: TGTGCCAGCAGCGCCCCCCCCGCGGGTGAAGATACGCAGTATTTT

D gene: TRBD1
V gene: TRBV28
J gene: TRBJ1-4
clone size: .
CDR3 protein: CASSSNAGGGEKLFF
CDR3 DNA: TGTGCCAGCAGTTCGAACGCAGGGGGGGGTGAAAAACTGTTTTTT

D gene: TRBD1
V gene: TRBV7-8
J gene: TRBJ1-6
clone size: .
CDR3 protein: CASSLVGQGLNTLHF
CDR3 DNA: TGTGCCAGCAGCTTAGTGGGACAGGGGTTAAACACCCTCCACTTT

D gene: .
V gene: TRBV12-3/TRBV12-4
J gene: TRBJ1-2
clone size: .
CDR3 protein: CASSWTANYGYTF
CDR3 DNA: TGTGCCAGCAGTTGGACGGCTAACTATGGCTACACCTTC

D gene: TRBD1
V gene: TRBV7-2
J gene: TRBJ2-7
clone size: .
CDR3 protein: CASRLRDRGPYEQYF
CDR3 DNA: TGTGCCAGCAGACTCCGGGACAGGGGACCGTACGAGCAGTACTTC

D gene: TRBD1
V gene: TRBV27
J gene: TRBJ1-2
clone size: .
CDR3 protein: CASSLVFGDRGHGYTF
CDR3 DNA: TGTGCCAGCAGTTTAGTTTTTGGGGACAGGGGGCATGGCTACACCTTC